This T cell receptor beta chain was captured by sequencing in a study of blood T cell repertoires in COVID-19. As for the study in general: Material from acute and convalescent COVID-19 was sourced from the United States, Italy and Spain.

The cohort comprised adults aged about 18 to 100 years residing in some 24 US areas. V lost 1 base, J lost 6 bases, and 12 bases lay in between. CDR3 size: 14 residues. Germline assignment: CDR1 MNHNS and CDR2 SASEGT. The table came from immunoSEQ multiplex PCR; TCRdb's copy has only in-frame clones and leaves some out. The data show some 260,000 clones, 75% to 90% seen once. The source material was PBMCs or T cells enriched from blood (not recorded which). V is TRBV6-1 and J is TRBJ1-1, with D perhaps matching TRBD1 (5 bases). The sequence derives from a woman in her 30s with acute COVID-19. CDR3 coding DNA: TGTGCCAGCAGTGAAGAATGGGGGGACCCTGAAGCTTTCTTT. This sequence encodes CASSEEWGDPEAFF.